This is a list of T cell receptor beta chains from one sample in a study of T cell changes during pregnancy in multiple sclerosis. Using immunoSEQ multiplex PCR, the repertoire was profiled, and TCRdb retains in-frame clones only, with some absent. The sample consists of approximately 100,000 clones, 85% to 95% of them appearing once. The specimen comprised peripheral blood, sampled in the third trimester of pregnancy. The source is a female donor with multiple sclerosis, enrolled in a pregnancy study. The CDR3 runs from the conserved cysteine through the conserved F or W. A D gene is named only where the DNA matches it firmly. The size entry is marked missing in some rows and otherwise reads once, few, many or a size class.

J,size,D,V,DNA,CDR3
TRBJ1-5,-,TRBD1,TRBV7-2,TGTGCCAGCGAACCAGGGGGCTCAGTAGGTCAGCCCCAGCATTTT,CASEPGGSVGQPQHF
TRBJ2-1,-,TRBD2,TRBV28,TGTGCCAGCAGTTTGTTGACTAGCGGAACCAATGAGCAGTTCTTC,CASSLLTSGTNEQFF
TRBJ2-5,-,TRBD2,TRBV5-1,TGCGCCAGCAGCTTGACCGGGGGAGGGAGAGAGACCCAGTACTTC,CASSLTGGGRETQYF
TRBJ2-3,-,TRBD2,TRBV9,TGTGCCAGCAGCGTAGCCGGCGGGAGGGTCACGGATACGCAGTATTTT,CASSVAGGRVTDTQYF
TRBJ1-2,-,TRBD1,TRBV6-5,TGTGCCAGCAGTTACTCGATGGGACAGGGGCCCCATGGCTACACCTTC,CASSYSMGQGPHGYTF
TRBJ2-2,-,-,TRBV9,TGTGCCAGCAGCGTAGGGCTGGACACCGGGGAGCTGTTTTTT,CASSVGLDTGELFF
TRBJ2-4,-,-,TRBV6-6,TGTGCCAGCATGGGGGGATTAGCCAAAAACATTCAGTACTTC,CASMGGLAKNIQYF
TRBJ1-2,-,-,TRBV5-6,TGTGCCAGCAGCTCAGGACAGCGAACATTTGGCTACACCTTC,CASSSGQRTFGYTF
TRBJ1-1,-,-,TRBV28,TGTGCCAGCAGTAGGGACAACACGAACACTGAAGCTTTCTTT,CASSRDNTNTEAFF
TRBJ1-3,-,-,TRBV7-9,TGTGCCAGCAGCTTATCAGGAAACACCATATATTTT,CASSLSGNTIYF
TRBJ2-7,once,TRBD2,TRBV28,TGTGCCAGCAGCCCCACTAGCGGGCGATACGAGCAGTACTTC,CASSPTSGRYEQYF
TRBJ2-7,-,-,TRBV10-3,TGTGCCATCAGTGATCAAGGGGCAGTCGACGAGCAGTACTTC,CAISDQGAVDEQYF
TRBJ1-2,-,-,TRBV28,TGTGCCAGCACCTTAGGACTAGCGACCTATGGCTACACCTTC,CASTLGLATYGYTF
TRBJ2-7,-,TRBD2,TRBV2,TGTGCCAGCAGCGGGACTAGCGGGAGATACGAGCAGTACTTC,CASSGTSGRYEQYF
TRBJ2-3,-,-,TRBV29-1,TGCAGCGTTGGTACCAGAATCACAGATACGCAGTATTTT,CSVGTRITDTQYF
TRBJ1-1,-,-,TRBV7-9,TGTGCCAGCAGCCCCCTTATCGACACTGAAGCTTTCTTT,CASSPLIDTEAFF
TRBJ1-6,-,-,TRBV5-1,TGCGCCAGCACGGAGTCAGATAATTCACCCCTCCACTTT,CASTESDNSPLHF
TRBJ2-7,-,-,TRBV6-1,TGTGCCAGCAGTCGGACAGAAAGCTCCTACGAGCAGTACTTC,CASSRTESSYEQYF
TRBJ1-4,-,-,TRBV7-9,TGTGCCAGCAGCCTCCGGGGGGGCTTTTTGGATGAAAAACTGTTTTTT,CASSLRGGFLDEKLFF
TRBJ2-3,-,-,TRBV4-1,TGCGCCAGCAGCCAGTCGAGCCTCGAGAGCACAGATACGCAGTATTTT,CASSQSSLESTDTQYF
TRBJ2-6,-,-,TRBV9,TGTGCCAGCAGACGAACTCCCGGGACTGCAGGGGCCAACGTCCTGACTTTC,CASRRTPGTAGANVLTF
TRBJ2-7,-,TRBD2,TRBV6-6,TGTGCCAGCAGCCTCGGACTAGCGCCCCACGAGCAGTACTTC,CASSLGLAPHEQYF
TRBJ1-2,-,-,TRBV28,TGTGCCAGCAGTTGGACAGCTGGCTACACCTTC,CASSWTAGYTF
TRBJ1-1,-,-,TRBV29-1,TGCAGCGTTGAAGCAGGGTTTTACACTGAAGCTTTCTTT,CSVEAGFYTEAFF
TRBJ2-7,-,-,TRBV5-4,TGTGCCAGCAGCTTGGACCGGGGAAAGTCCTACGAGCAGTACTTC,CASSLDRGKSYEQYF
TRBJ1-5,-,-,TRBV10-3,TGTGCCATCGGAGGAGAAAGTAGCAATCAGCCCCAGCATTTT,CAIGGESSNQPQHF
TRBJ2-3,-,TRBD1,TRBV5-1,TGCGCCAGCAGCCCTTTACGTGGGACAGGGGGTAACACAGATACGCAGTATTTT,CASSPLRGTGGNTDTQYF
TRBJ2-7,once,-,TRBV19,TGTGCCAGTAGACCACAGGGCAGAGGGGGAGAACGGCAGTACTTC,CASRPQGRGGERQYF
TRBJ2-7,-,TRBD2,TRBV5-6,TGTGCCAGCAGCCCATCGACTAGCGGAACCTACGAGCAGTACTTC,CASSPSTSGTYEQYF
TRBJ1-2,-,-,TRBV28,TGTGCCAGCAGTTCACCGGGACAATTAACGTATGGCTACACCTTC,CASSSPGQLTYGYTF
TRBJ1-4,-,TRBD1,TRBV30,TGTGCCTGGAGTCCGGGACAGGGTCTTGAAAAACTGTTTTTT,CAWSPGQGLEKLFF
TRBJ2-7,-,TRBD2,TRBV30,TGTGCCTGGAGGAGCGGGAGCTACGAGCAGTACTTC,CAWRSGSYEQYF
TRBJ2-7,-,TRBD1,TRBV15,TGTGCCACCAGCAGAAACCCGGGACAGGGGACCGAGCAGTACTTC,CATSRNPGQGTEQYF
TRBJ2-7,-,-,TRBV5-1,TGCGCCAGCAGCTTGTTACAGGGCAGCTCCTACGAGCAGTACTTC,CASSLLQGSSYEQYF
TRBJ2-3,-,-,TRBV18,TGTGCCAGCTCACCACGCGCGGTTACTAGCACAGATACGCAGTATTTT,CASSPRAVTSTDTQYF
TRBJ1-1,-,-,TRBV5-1,TGCGCCAGCAGCTTGGGGGGGGAGAACACTGAAGCTTTCTTT,CASSLGGENTEAFF
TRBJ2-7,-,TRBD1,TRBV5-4,TGTGCCAGCAGCCCGGGCGGGACAGGGGGCTACGAGCAGTACTTC,CASSPGGTGGYEQYF